Listed below are T cell receptor beta chains from one sample, sequenced in a study of cytomegalovirus exposure and HLA in healthy donors. Here immunoSEQ multiplex PCR was the method, and the copy in TCRdb shows in-frame clones only, minus some. The sample contains about 190,000 clones, 87% of which appear only once. The sample taken for sequencing was PBMCs. Source of these receptors: a man aged 30 to 45 in good health and CMV-seronegative. CDR3s include the opening cysteine and the closing phenylalanine or tryptophan. The order of the fields is clone size, V gene, J gene, D gene, CDR3 protein, CDR3 DNA. D genes are given only for firm matches. Clone size is not always given. Where it is, it says once, few, many or a class for expanded clones.

-	TRBV28	TRBJ1-5	-	CASSFNYQPQHF	TGTGCCAGCAGTTTTAACTATCAGCCCCAGCATTTT
-	TRBV7-9	TRBJ1-5	-	CSSSDSNSNQPQHF	TGTTCCAGCAGCGACAGTAATAGCAATCAGCCCCAGCATTTT
few	TRBV14	TRBJ1-4	-	CASSQTGLGNEKLFF	TGTGCCAGCAGCCAAACAGGGCTTGGAAATGAAAAACTGTTTTTT
-	TRBV19	TRBJ2-7	TRBD1	CASSATGGSYEQYF	TGTGCCAGTAGTGCGACAGGGGGATCCTACGAGCAGTACTTC
-	TRBV19	TRBJ1-2	-	CASSSRRTENYGYTF	TGTGCCAGTAGTAGTCGAAGGACTGAGAACTATGGCTACACCTTC
-	TRBV19	TRBJ1-1	-	CASSIQGSMNTEAFF	TGTGCCAGTAGTATACAGGGCAGCATGAACACTGAAGCTTTCTTT
-	TRBV19	TRBJ2-7	-	CASIGRALSYEQYF	TGTGCCAGTATTGGCAGGGCTCTATCCTACGAGCAGTACTTC
-	TRBV7-9	TRBJ2-6	-	CASSLRTVGANGLTF	TGTGCCAGCAGCTTACGGACAGTTGGGGCCAACGGCCTGACTTTC
-	TRBV19	TRBJ1-4	-	CASSRQTNEKLFF	TGTGCCAGTAGCCGACAGACTAATGAAAAACTGTTTTTT
-	TRBV28	TRBJ1-2	-	CASSPYGPSQGLLMNYGYTF	TGTGCCAGCAGTCCTTATGGGCCCTCCCAGGGGCTCCTTATGAACTATGGCTACACCTTC
-	TRBV4-2	TRBJ1-6	TRBD1	CASSQGTGGVSPLHF	TGTGCCAGCAGCCAGGGGACAGGGGGCGTTTCACCCCTCCACTTT
-	TRBV7-2	TRBJ2-7	TRBD1	CASSYRTGEAYEQYF	TGTGCCAGCAGCTACCGGACAGGGGAGGCCTACGAGCAGTACTTC
-	TRBV5-4	TRBJ2-3	TRBD2	CASSFGLAGAPGDTQYF	TGTGCCAGCAGCTTCGGACTAGCGGGGGCCCCCGGGGATACGCAGTATTTT
-	TRBV4-3	TRBJ1-2	-	CASSQVMKRGFNYGYTF	TGCGCCAGCAGCCAAGTAATGAAACGGGGATTCAACTATGGCTACACCTTC
-	TRBV4-1	TRBJ2-3	-	CASSWRQSTDTQYF	TGCGCCAGCAGCTGGCGACAGAGCACAGATACGCAGTATTTT
-	TRBV5-4	TRBJ2-7	-	CASSFSTGLGEQYF	TGTGCCAGCAGCTTCTCTACAGGGCTTGGCGAGCAGTACTTC
-	TRBV11-2	TRBJ1-4	TRBD1	CASSLYGWDRGEKLFF	TGTGCCAGCAGCTTGTACGGATGGGACAGGGGCGAAAAACTGTTTTTT
-	TRBV7-6	TRBJ1-4	-	CASSHGAGTNEKLFF	TGTGCCAGCAGCCATGGGGCAGGAACTAATGAAAAACTGTTTTTT
-	TRBV5-1	TRBJ2-7	-	CASSLDGRAPYEQYF	TGCGCCAGCAGCTTGGACGGCAGGGCACCCTACGAGCAGTACTTC
-	TRBV27	TRBJ2-2	TRBD2	CASSLGTSNTGELFF	TGTGCCAGCAGTCTCGGGACTAGCAATACCGGGGAGCTGTTTTTT
-	TRBV11-2	TRBJ2-3	-	CASSLTAGLPSTDTQYF	TGTGCCAGCAGCCTAACCGCCGGACTCCCCAGCACAGATACGCAGTATTTT
-	TRBV6-5	TRBJ2-2	-	CASSYTDSYTGELFF	TGTGCCAGCAGTTACACGGACAGCTATACCGGGGAGCTGTTTTTT
-	TRBV29-1	TRBJ2-2	TRBD1	CSGQGAVSGELFF	TGCAGCGGACAGGGGGCTGTTTCCGGGGAGCTGTTTTTT
-	TRBV7-2	TRBJ2-5	-	CASSSTETQYF	TGTGCCAGCAGCTCTACCGAGACCCAGTACTTC
-	TRBV5-1	TRBJ1-6	-	CASSLVRGRQRNSPLHF	TGCGCCAGCAGCTTAGTAAGGGGCCGGCAGCGCAATTCACCCCTCCACTTT
-	TRBV10-1	TRBJ1-1	TRBD1	CASSEVGTANTEAFF	TGCGCCAGCAGCGAAGTAGGGACAGCGAACACTGAAGCTTTCTTT
-	TRBV28	TRBJ2-7	TRBD1	CASSNPGTGSYEQYF	TGTGCCAGCAGCAACCCCGGGACAGGGTCCTACGAGCAGTACTTC
-	TRBV9	TRBJ2-3	TRBD2	CASSVAPLAGATTDTQYF	TGTGCCAGCAGCGTAGCTCCCCTAGCGGGGGCAACTACAGATACGCAGTATTTT
-	TRBV5-6	TRBJ1-1	-	CASSLVGSGGTEAFF	TGTGCCAGCAGCTTGGTTGGGTCCGGAGGGACTGAAGCTTTCTTT
-	TRBV2	TRBJ1-4	TRBD1	CASTLTGGANEKLFF	TGTGCCAGCACCCTAACAGGGGGCGCGAATGAAAAACTGTTTTTT
-	TRBV7-8	TRBJ2-3	TRBD2	CASSLRTSGRRIADTQYF	TGTGCCAGCAGCTTAAGGACTAGCGGGAGGAGGATCGCAGATACGCAGTATTTT
-	TRBV2	TRBJ2-1	TRBD1	CASSEDRGSYNEQFF	TGTGCCAGCAGTGAGGACAGGGGATCCTACAATGAGCAGTTCTTC
-	TRBV18	TRBJ2-7	TRBD2	CASSPQRGVTTYEQYF	TGTGCCAGCTCACCTCAACGGGGGGTAACAACCTACGAGCAGTACTTC
-	TRBV9	TRBJ2-7	TRBD2	CASSVGGLAGDEQYF	TGTGCCAGCAGCGTAGGGGGACTAGCGGGCGACGAGCAGTACTTC
once	TRBV7-9	TRBJ2-7	TRBD2	CASCSGGAYEQYF	TGTGCCAGCTGCAGCGGGGGGGCCTACGAGCAGTACTTC
-	TRBV19	TRBJ1-1	-	CASSIDAAISGSTEAFF	TGTGCCAGTAGTATAGATGCAGCAATCTCGGGTAGCACTGAAGCTTTCTTT
-	TRBV30	TRBJ2-3	TRBD2	CAWSQRETDTQYF	TGTGCCTGGAGCCAGCGGGAAACAGATACGCAGTATTTT
-	TRBV2	TRBJ1-1	-	CASSVEQTNTEAFF	TGTGCCAGCAGTGTGGAGCAGACGAACACTGAAGCTTTCTTT
-	TRBV6-5	TRBJ1-2	TRBD1	CASSYQRTGVGGGYTF	TGTGCCAGCAGTTACCAGAGGACAGGGGTAGGGGGGGGCTACACCTTC
-	TRBV6-5	TRBJ1-4	TRBD1	CASTDYRGEKLFF	TGTGCCAGCACGGACTACAGGGGTGAAAAACTGTTTTTT
-	TRBV10-3	TRBJ2-2	-	CAISESMGQAGELFF	TGTGCCATCAGTGAGTCGATGGGTCAGGCCGGGGAGCTGTTTTTT
-	TRBV27	TRBJ1-5	TRBD1	CASSFIGTGVQPQHF	TGTGCCAGCAGTTTTATCGGGACAGGGGTTCAGCCCCAGCATTTT
-	TRBV28	TRBJ1-2	-	CASSWGDGYTF	TGTGCCAGCAGCTGGGGCGATGGCTACACCTTC
few	TRBV6-5	TRBJ1-1	TRBD1	CASSYSNRGAHTEAFF	TGTGCCAGCAGTTACTCTAACAGGGGGGCCCACACTGAAGCTTTCTTT
-	TRBV7-2	TRBJ1-3	-	CASSLQRGSRGNTIYF	TGTGCCAGCAGCTTACAGCGGGGGTCGAGAGGAAACACCATATATTTT
once	TRBV28	TRBJ2-5	-	CASRPLDSPQETQYF	TGTGCCAGCAGACCCCTGGACAGCCCCCAAGAGACCCAGTACTTC
-	TRBV5-1	TRBJ2-3	-	CASSLDFGRAADTQYF	TGCGCCAGCAGCTTGGATTTCGGCAGGGCGGCAGATACGCAGTATTTT
-	TRBV29-1	TRBJ1-1	-	CSVGQEVSEAFF	TGCAGCGTTGGCCAGGAGGTCTCTGAAGCTTTCTTT
-	TRBV27	TRBJ2-7	-	CASSPTGTYAYEQYF	TGTGCCAGCAGTCCCACAGGGACGTACGCCTACGAGCAGTACTTC
-	TRBV30	TRBJ2-7	TRBD2	CAWSPPLGLAGYEQYF	TGTGCCTGGAGCCCACCCCTAGGGCTAGCGGGATACGAGCAGTACTTC
once	TRBV30	TRBJ1-2	-	CAWSDSWSYDYGYTF	TGTGCCTGGAGTGACTCTTGGTCTTATGACTATGGCTACACCTTC
-	TRBV6-5	TRBJ2-2	-	CASSYDRDTGELFF	TGTGCCAGCAGTTACGACAGAGACACCGGGGAGCTGTTTTTT
-	TRBV28	TRBJ1-4	TRBD1	CASSKQGIDEKLFF	TGTGCCAGCAGTAAACAGGGGATTGATGAAAAACTGTTTTTT
-	TRBV6-5	TRBJ1-5	-	CASSWGRIGFQPQHF	TGTGCCAGCAGTTGGGGCAGGATAGGTTTTCAGCCCCAGCATTTT
-	TRBV7-9	TRBJ1-1	-	CSSSPPPGHTEAFF	TGTTCCAGCAGCCCCCCCCCAGGGCACACTGAAGCTTTCTTT
-	TRBV28	TRBJ1-5	-	CVSSFVFRGNQPQHF	TGTGTCAGCAGTTTCGTTTTCCGGGGGAATCAGCCCCAGCATTTT
-	TRBV6-6	TRBJ2-5	TRBD2	CASSRAGGQETQYF	TGTGCCAGCAGTCGAGCGGGGGGGCAAGAGACCCAGTACTTC
-	TRBV6-1	TRBJ1-2	-	CATSVNYGYTF	TGTGCCACCAGCGTGAACTATGGCTACACCTTC
-	TRBV27	TRBJ2-7	-	CASSTTPGSYEQYF	TGTGCCAGCAGTACAACCCCAGGCTCCTACGAGCAGTACTTC